This T cell receptor beta chain comes out of a study of relationships among human T cell subsets (dated by TCRdb to the early 2010s). Regarding the research as a whole: Eight distinct blood T cell populations were sequenced: pan T, CD8 cytotoxic, regulatory, Th1, Th2, naive plus transitional, activated and memory cells.

Broad study findings and their caveats: No statistically significant differences in V, D and J usage, CDR3 length or N-nucleotide additions were observed among the seven subsets. The substantial sharing of CDR3s among Th1, Th2 and regulatory T cells was interpreted as suggesting that cell fate choices are stochastic. A CD4+CD8+ double-positive population could not be ruled out by the bead-based sorting. More than 55% of CD8+ cytotoxic sequences came from clones with more than 100 reads, while the regulatory and Th2 subsets showed few clones of that size.

On this clonotype: This clone's antigen is unknown. The input lacks base qualities; no much larger clone sits a single base away.

Memory T cells were selected as CD45RA-RO+ cells with anti-CD45RO beads from the CD45RA-negative fraction. To isolate the T cell subsets, Miltenyi superparamagnetic beads coated with subset-specific monoclonal antibodies were used. Peripheral blood was used as the source from which all T cell populations were isolated. Mononuclear cells were obtained from whole blood by Ficoll separation, and monocytes were then depleted with anti-CD14 microbeads. Isolated cell populations were immediately resuspended in RNAprotect reagent. Between the V and J ends, shortened by 6 bases and 4 bases respectively, the junction contains 15 bases. CDR1 and CDR2 were assigned from the germline V gene as MDHEN and SYDVKM. From its cysteine to its phenylalanine, the CDR3 spans 15 amino acids. The kept DNA is CDR3 alone, 45 bases in frame from the first base. The protocol used for the library was multiplex PCR. The sequencer was a 454 GS FLX. TCR alpha and beta CDR3 regions were amplified from mRNA by semiquantitative ARM-PCR. In ARM-PCR, tagged nested gene-specific primers were used first, and communal superprimers then performed exponential amplification. Before the second amplification round was performed on first-round PCR products, the nested primers were removed by exonuclease. Amplicons were sequenced on the 454 platform, which allows rapid sequencing of millions of DNA fragments without cloning bias. A read counted as effective if the read could be mapped to both V and J germline segments. Per the authors' processing: IRmap was used to assign reads to germline V, D and J segments, relying on pyromap, a Smith-Waterman modification adapted to 454 sequencing errors. Cutoffs set at the 99th percentile of alignment scores from simulated random sequences were applied to filter D-beta assignments. CDR3 was defined as the amino acids lying between the conserved V-segment Y[YFLI]C motif and the J-segment [FW]GXGT motif. Repertoire diversity was estimated with a compound Poisson process model previously applied to large-scale EST data. A procedure for detecting cross-contamination was applied so that sample contamination could be argued against as the origin of shared CDR3s. TCRdb trimmed the raw reads at Q25, called clones with MiXCR and kept productive beta chains. CDR3 protein sequences are deduplicated, and each keeps its most common genes and DNA. The V and J calls come from TCRdb's annotation, not from the publication. This sample is represented by several thousand distinct CDR3 sequences; around 49% of them were singletons. Roughly 5.2% of the sample is held by the ten biggest clonotypes.

This receptor was obtained from a man in his forties or fifties in good health. The chain is assembled from TRBV28 and TRBJ2-2; TRBD2 might be the D gene, on 5 matching bases. Sequencing was performed on memory T cells sorted from blood. Sample cell subset or site, as interpreted from the label and publication: CD45RA-RO+ memory T cells. CDR3 reads: CASSGITRGTGELFF. The nucleotide sequence is TGTGCCAGCAGCGGGATTACCCGAGGCACCGGGGAGCTGTTTTTT. The reference TRBV28 and TRBJ2-2 proteins fill in what lies around the CDR3, so the full variable domain reads DVKVTQSSRYLVKRTGEKVFLECVQDMDHENMFWYRQDPGLGLRLIYFSYDVKMKEKGDIPEGYSVSREKKERFSLILESASTNQTSMYLCASSGITRGTGELFFGEGSRLTVL.